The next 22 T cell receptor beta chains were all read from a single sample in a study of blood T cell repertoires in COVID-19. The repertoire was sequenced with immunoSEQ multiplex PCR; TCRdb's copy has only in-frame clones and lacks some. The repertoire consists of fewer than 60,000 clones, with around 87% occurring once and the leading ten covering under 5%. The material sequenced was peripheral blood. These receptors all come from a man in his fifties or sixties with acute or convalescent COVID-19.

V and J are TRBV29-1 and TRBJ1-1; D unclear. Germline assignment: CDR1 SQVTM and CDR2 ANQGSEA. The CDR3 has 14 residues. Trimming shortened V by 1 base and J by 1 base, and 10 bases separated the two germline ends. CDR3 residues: CSVEVGYRNTEAFF. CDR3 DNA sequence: TGCAGCGTTGAAGTTGGGTACAGGAACACTGAAGCTTTCTTT.

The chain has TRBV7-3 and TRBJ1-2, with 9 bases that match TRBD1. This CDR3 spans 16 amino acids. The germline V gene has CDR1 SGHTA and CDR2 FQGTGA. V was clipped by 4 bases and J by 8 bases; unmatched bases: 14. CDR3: CASSSPRRDRVKGYTF. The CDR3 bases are TGTGCCAGCAGCTCACCCCGCCGGGACAGGGTAAAAGGCTACACCTTC.

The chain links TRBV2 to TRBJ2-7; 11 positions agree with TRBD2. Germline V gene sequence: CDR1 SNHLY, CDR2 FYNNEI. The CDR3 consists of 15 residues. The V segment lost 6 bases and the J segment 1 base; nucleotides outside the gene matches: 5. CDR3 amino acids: CASRDLAGGSYEQYF. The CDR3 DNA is TGTGCCAGCAGAGATCTAGCGGGAGGATCCTACGAGCAGTACTTC.

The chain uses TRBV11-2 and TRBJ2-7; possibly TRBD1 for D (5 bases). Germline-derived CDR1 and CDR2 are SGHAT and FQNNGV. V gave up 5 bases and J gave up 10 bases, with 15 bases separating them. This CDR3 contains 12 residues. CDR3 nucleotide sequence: TGTGCCAGCAGCCTCTGGGGCGAGGATCAGTACTTC. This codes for CASSLWGEDQYF.

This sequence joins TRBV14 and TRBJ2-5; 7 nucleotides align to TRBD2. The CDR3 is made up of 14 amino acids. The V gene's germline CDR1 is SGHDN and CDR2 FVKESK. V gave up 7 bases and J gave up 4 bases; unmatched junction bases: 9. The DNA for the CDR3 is TGTGCCAGCACCGGTAGCGGGTTACTAGAGACCCAGTACTTC. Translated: CASTGSGLLETQYF. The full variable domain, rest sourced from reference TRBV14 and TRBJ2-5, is EAGVTQFPSHSVIEKGQTVTLRCDPISGHDNLYWYRRVMGKEIKFLLHFVKESKQDESGMPNNRFLAERTGGTYSTLKVQPAELEDSGVYFCASTGSGLLETQYFGPGTRLLVL.

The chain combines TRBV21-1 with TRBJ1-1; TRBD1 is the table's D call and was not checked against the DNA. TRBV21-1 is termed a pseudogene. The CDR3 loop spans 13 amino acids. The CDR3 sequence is CASSNPVNTEAFF. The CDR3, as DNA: TGTGCCAGCAGCAACCCAGTCAACACTGAAGCTTTCTTT.

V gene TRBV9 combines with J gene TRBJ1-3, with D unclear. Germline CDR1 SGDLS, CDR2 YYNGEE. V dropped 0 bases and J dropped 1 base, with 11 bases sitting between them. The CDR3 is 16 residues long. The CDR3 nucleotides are TGTGCCAGCAGCGTAGGTGGCACCGCATCTGGAAACACCATATATTTT. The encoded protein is CASSVGGTASGNTIYF.

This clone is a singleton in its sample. This chain's CDR3 is CASSLEWGPGELFF. The CDR3 DNA reads TGTGCCAGCAGCTTGGAATGGGGGCCCGGGGAGCTGTTTTTT. The chain combines TRBV5-5 with TRBJ2-2, with TRBD1 as a possible D gene (6 bases). Trimming shortened V by 0 bases and J by 6 bases, and 9 bases separated the two germline ends. Germline lookup yields CDR1 SGHKS and CDR2 YYEKEE (reference sequence). The CDR3 is 14 residues long.

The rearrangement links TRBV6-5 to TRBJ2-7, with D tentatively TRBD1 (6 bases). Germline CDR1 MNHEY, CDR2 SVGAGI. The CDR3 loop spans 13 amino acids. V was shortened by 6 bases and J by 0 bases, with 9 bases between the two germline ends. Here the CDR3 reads CASRRDNSYEQYF. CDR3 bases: TGTGCCAGCAGAAGGGACAACTCCTACGAGCAGTACTTC.

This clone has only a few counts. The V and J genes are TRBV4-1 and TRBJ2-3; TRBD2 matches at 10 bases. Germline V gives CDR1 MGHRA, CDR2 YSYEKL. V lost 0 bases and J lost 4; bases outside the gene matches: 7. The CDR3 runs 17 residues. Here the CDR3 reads CASSQESAGGRADTQYF. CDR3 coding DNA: TGCGCCAGCAGCCAAGAATCAGCGGGGGGGCGCGCAGATACGCAGTATTTT.

This CDR3 reads CASRRGQGNNEQFF. The CDR3 region has the DNA TGTGCCAGCAGAAGGGGACAGGGCAACAATGAGCAGTTCTTC. The chain combines TRBV11-2 with TRBJ2-1, with 9 bases identical to TRBD1. V was pared by 6 bases and J by 5 bases, with 5 bases of the junction left unmatched. The CDR3 spans 14 residues. CDR1 SGHAT and CDR2 FQNNGV come from the germline V gene.

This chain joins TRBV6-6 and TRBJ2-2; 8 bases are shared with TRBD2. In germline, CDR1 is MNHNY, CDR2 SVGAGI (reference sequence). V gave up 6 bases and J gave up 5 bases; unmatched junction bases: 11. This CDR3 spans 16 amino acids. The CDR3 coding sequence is TGTGCCAGCAGCCCTGGGGGCGGGAGGAAGACCGGGGAGCTGTTTTTT. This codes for CASSPGGGRKTGELFF.

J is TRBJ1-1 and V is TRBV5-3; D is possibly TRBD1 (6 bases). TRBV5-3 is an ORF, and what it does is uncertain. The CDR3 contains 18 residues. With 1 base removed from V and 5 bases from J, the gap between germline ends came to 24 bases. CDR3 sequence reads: CARSLFGTQDRIYTEAFF. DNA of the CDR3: TGTGCCAGAAGCTTGTTTGGAACGCAAGACAGGATATATACTGAAGCTTTCTTT.

CDR3: CASSRESNRGDNYGYTF. The CDR3 DNA is TGCGCCAGCAGCAGAGAGTCGAACAGGGGCGACAACTATGGCTACACCTTC. V gene TRBV5-1 combines with J gene TRBJ1-2; 7 nucleotides line up with TRBD1. This CDR3 is 17 amino acids long. V trimming: 4 bases; J trimming: 2 bases; junction bases outside the gene matches: 14. CDR1 is SGHRS and CDR2 is YFSETQ in the germline V gene.

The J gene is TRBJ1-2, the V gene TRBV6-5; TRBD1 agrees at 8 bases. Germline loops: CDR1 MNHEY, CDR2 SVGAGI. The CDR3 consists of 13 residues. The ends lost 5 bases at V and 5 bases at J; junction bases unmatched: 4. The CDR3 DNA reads TGTGCCAGCAGTCAACAGGGGGGGTATGGCTACACCTTC. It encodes CASSQQGGYGYTF.

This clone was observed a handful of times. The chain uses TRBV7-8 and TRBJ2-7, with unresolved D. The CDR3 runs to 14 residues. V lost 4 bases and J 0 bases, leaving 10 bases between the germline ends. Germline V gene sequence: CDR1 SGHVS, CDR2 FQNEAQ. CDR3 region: CASSSAILSYEQYF. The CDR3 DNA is TGTGCCAGCAGCTCCGCTATTCTCTCCTACGAGCAGTACTTC.

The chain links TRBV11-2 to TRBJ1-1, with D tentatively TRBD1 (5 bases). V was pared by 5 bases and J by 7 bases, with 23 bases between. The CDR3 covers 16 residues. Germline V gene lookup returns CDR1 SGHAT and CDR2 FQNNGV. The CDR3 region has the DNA TGTGCCAGCAGCCCCGGGGGGGGGTTTGGGACCTATGAAGCTTTCTTT. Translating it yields CASSPGGGFGTYEAFF.

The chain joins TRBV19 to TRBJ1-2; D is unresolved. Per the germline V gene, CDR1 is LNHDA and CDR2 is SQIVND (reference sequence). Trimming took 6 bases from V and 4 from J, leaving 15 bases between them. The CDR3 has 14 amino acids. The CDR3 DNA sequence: TGTGCCAGTAGCCCCGAGACAATCGCCTATGGCTACACCTTC. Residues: CASSPETIAYGYTF.

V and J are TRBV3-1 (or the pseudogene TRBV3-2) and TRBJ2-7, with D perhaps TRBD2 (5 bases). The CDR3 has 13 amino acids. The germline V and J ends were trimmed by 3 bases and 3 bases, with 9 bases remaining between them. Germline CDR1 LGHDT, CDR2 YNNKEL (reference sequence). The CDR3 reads CASSQWGDYEQYF. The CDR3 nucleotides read TGTGCCAGCAGCCAGTGGGGAGACTACGAGCAGTACTTC.

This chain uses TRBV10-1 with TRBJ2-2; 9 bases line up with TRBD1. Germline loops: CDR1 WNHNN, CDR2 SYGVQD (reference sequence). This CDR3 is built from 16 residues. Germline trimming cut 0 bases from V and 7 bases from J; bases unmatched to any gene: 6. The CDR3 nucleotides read TGCGCCAGCAGTGAGTCCTGGACAGGGGAAAGCGGGGAGCTGTTTTTT. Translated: CASSESWTGESGELFF.

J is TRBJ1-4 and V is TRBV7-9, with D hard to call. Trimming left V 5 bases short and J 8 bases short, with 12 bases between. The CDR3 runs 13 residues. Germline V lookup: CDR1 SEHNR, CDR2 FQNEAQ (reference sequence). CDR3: CASSPGYSEKLFF. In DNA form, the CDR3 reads TGTGCCAGCAGCCCCGGGTATAGCGAAAAACTGTTTTTT.

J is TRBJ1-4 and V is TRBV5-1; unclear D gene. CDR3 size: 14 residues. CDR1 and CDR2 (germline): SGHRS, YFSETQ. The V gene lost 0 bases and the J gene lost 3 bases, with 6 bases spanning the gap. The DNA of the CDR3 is TGCGCCAGCAGCTTGGCCAGTTCTAATGAAAAACTGTTTTTT. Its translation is CASSLASSNEKLFF.